This T cell receptor beta chain originates from a study of shared clonotypes between healthy human individuals. The study, taken as a whole, reports: Clonotypes that were shared across a few donors made up roughly 5% of naive CD4 clonotypes. Lower generation probabilities were found for non-shared clonotypes than for those shared by all four donors. Clonotype sharing among the donors was expected to vary with sequencing depth.

On this clone itself: What it binds is not known.

CDR3 size: 16 residues. Germline V lookup: CDR1 MDHEN, CDR2 SYDVKM. Trimming shortened V by 6 bases and J by 0 bases, and 18 bases separated the two germline ends. At deep level, the assay was performed. TCRdb keeps only in-frame clones here, not all; method: immunoSEQ multiplex PCR. The sample contains approximately 2,300,000 clones, 85% to 95% of which appear only once. Source material: naive CD4+ T cells from PBMCs. Subset denoted: CD45RA+ positively selected. V and J are TRBV28 and TRBJ2-7, with a weak D call TRBD2 (6 bases). The TCR comes from a man aged 18 to 29 in good health. Some clones in this sample may be carry-over from other donors' samples. The CDR3 sequence: CASSSTGERGSYEQYF. CDR3 nucleotide sequence: TGTGCCAGCAGCTCAACGGGAGAAAGGGGCTCCTACGAGCAGTACTTC.